Below, 3 T cell receptor beta chains from the same sample are listed, as sequenced in a study of liver allograft versus peripheral blood T cells. Turning to the study itself: Comparative analysis was performed on T cell receptor repertoires from transplanted livers and from recipients' peripheral blood.

TCRdb itself ran the reads through MiXCR, one entry per CDR3 protein. The sample contains about 7,800 distinct CDR3 sequences, 17% of which appear only once. These TCRs come from a human patient who had a liver transplant. The graft donor may have given rise to some T cells.

Sample share makes this clonotype medium-sized. This chain joins TRBV20-1 and TRBJ1-1; no firm D call. Germline V gives CDR1 DFQATT, CDR2 SNEGSKA (reference sequence). CDR3 length: 14 amino acids. The V gene lost 2 bases and the J gene lost 3 bases, with 13 bases spanning the gap. CDR3 nucleotide sequence: TGCAGTGCTAGAACGGGGAGACCCTACACTGAAGCTTTCTTT. Translation: CSARTGRPYTEAFF.

By sample fraction, this clonotype is medium-sized. V usage is TRBV19 and J usage is TRBJ1-2; 7 nucleotides align to TRBD1. CDR1 and CDR2 from the germline V gene are LNHDA and SQIVND (reference sequence). The junction had 9 bases not matched to a gene; V was cut back by 3 bases and J by 5 bases. CDR3 length: 15 amino acids. CDR3 DNA: TGTGCCAGTAGTATCCAAACCGGGACAGCTTATGGCTACACCTTC. It encodes CASSIQTGTAYGYTF.

This clonotype is labeled medium-sized (0.01 to 0.1%). The gene calls are TRBV10-3 and TRBJ1-3; D is perhaps TRBD1 (5 bases). This CDR3 is built from 13 residues. Trimming took 6 bases from V and 4 from J, leaving 10 bases between them. Germline V gene sequence: CDR1 ENHRY, CDR2 SYGVKD. The CDR3 DNA follows: TGTGCCATCAGAGACAGTGGAGGAAACACCATATATTTT. It codes for CAIRDSGGNTIYF.